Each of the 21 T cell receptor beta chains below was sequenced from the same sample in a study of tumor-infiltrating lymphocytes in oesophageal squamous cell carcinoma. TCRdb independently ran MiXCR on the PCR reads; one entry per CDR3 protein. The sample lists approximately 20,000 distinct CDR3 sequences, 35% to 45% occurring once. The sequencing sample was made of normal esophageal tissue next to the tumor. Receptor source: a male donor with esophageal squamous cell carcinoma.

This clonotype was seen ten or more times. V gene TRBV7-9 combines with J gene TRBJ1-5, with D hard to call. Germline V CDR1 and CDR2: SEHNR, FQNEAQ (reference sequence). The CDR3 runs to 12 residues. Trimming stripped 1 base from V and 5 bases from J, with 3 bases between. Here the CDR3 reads CASSLGDQPQHF. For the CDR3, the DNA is TGTGCCAGCAGCTTAGGGGATCAGCCCCAGCATTTT.

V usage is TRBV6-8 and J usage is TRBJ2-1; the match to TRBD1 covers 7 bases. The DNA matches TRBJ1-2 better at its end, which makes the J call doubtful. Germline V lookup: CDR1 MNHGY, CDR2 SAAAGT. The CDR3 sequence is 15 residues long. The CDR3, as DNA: TGTGCCAGCAGTCGGGGGGGCACAGGGGCTCAAGGCTACACCTTC. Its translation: CASSRGGTGAQGYTF.

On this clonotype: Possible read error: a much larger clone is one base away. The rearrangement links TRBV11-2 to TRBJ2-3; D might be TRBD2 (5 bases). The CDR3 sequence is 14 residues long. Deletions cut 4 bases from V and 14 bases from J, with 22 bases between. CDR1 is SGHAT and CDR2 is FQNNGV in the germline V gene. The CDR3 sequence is CASSWNTNTGELYF. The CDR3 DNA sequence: TGTGCCAGCAGCTGGAACACGAACACCGGGGAGCTGTATTTT. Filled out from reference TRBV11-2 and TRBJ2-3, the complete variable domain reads EAGVAQSPRYKIIEKRQSVAFWCNPISGHATLYWYQQILGQGPKLLIQFQNNGVVDDSQLPKDRFSAERLKGVDSTLKIQPAKLEDSAVYLCASSWNTNTGELYFGPGTRLTVL.

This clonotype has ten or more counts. CDR3 DNA: TGTGCCAGCAGTCTACAGGGAAATGAGGGCAATCAGCCCCAGCATTTT. This encodes CASSLQGNEGNQPQHF. The chain employs TRBV7-2 and TRBJ1-5, with D possibly TRBD1 on 6 matching bases. Trimming left V 6 bases short and J 2 bases short, with 17 bases between. CDR1 and CDR2 (germline): SGHTA, FQGNSA. CDR3 length: 16 amino acids.

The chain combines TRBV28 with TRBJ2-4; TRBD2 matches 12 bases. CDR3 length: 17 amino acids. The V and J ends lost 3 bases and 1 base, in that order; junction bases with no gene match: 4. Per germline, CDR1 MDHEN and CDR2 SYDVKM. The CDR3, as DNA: TGTGCCAGCAGTTTCCCTAGCGGGGGGGCCGCCAAAAACATTCAGTACTTC. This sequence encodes CASSFPSGGAAKNIQYF.

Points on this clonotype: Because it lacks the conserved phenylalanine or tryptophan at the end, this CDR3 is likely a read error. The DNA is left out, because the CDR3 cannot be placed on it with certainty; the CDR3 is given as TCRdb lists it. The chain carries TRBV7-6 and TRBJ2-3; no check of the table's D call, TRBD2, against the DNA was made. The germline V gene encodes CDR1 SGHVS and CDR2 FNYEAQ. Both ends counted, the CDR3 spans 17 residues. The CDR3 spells CASSPSSGNRGEQFFGP.

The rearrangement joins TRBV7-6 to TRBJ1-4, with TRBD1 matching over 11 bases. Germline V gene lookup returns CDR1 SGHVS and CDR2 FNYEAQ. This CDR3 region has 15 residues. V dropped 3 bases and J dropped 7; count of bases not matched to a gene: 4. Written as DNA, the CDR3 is TGTGCCAGCAGCTTGGCGGACAGGGGGCCTGAAAAACTGTTTTTT. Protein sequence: CASSLADRGPEKLFF.

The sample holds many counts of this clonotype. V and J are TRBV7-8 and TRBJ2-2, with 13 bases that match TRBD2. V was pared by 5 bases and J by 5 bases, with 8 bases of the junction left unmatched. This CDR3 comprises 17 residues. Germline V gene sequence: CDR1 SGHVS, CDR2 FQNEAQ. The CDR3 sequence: CASSQTSGRAGTGELFF. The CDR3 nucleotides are TGTGCCAGCAGCCAAACTAGCGGGAGGGCCGGAACCGGGGAGCTGTTTTTT.

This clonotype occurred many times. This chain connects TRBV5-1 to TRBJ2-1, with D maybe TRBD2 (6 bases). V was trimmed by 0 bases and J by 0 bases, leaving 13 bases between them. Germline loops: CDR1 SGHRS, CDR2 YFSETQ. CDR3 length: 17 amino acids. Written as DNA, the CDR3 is TGCGCCAGCAGCTTGGATGGTGGGAGGAGCTCCTACAATGAGCAGTTCTTC. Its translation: CASSLDGGRSSYNEQFF.

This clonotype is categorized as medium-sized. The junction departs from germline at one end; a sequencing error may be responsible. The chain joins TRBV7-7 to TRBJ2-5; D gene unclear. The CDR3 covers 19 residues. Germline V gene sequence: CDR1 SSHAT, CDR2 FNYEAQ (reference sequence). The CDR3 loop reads CASSLGPAGVGPIQETQYF. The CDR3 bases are TGTGCTAGCAGCTTAGGGCCCGCTGGGGTCGGTCCAATTCAAGAGACCCAGTACTTC.

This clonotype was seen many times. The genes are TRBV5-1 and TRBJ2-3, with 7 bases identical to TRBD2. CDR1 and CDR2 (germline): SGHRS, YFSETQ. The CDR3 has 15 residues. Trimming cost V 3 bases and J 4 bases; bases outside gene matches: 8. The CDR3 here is CASSWREMGSDTQYF. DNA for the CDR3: TGCGCCAGCAGCTGGCGGGAGATGGGCTCAGATACGCAGTATTTT.

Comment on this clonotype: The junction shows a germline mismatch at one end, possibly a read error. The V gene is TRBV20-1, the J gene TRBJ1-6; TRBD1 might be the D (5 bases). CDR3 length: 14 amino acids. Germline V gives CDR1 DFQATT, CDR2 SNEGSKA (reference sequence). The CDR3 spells CSAPTSGTSYEQYF. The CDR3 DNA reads TGCAGTGCACCGACTAGCGGGACCTCCTACGAGCAGTACTTT.

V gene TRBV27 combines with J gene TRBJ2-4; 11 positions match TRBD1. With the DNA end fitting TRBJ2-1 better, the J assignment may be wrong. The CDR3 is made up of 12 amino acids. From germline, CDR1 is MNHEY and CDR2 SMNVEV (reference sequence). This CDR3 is CASRDRGHEQFF. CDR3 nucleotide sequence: TGTGCCAGCAGGGACAGGGGGCATGAGCAGTTCTTC.

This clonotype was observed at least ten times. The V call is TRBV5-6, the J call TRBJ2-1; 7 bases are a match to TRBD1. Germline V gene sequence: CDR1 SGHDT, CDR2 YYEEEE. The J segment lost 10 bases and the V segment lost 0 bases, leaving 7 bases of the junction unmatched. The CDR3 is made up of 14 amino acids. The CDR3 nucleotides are TGTGCCAGCAGCTTGGGGGGGACAGCCAGGGAGCAGTTCTTC. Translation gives CASSLGGTAREQFF.

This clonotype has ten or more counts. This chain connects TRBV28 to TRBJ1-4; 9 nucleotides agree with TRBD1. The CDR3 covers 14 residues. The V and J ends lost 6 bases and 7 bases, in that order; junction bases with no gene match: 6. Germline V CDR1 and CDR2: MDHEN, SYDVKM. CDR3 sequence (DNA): TGTGCCAGCAGGGCACAGGGGGCAAGTGAAAAACTGTTTTTT. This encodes CASRAQGASEKLFF.

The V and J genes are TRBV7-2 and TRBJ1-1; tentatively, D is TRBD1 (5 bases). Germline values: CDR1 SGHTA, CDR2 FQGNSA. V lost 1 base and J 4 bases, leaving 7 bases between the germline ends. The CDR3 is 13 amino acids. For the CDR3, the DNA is TGTGCCAGCAGCTTAGGTCAGGGCACTGAAGCTTTCTTT. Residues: CASSLGQGTEAFF.

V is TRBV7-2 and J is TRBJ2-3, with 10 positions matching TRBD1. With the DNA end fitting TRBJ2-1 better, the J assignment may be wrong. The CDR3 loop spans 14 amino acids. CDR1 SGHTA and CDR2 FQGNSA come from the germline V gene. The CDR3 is CASSSGQGTMGQFF. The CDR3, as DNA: TGTGCCAGCAGCTCGGGACAGGGGACAATGGGGCAGTTCTTC.

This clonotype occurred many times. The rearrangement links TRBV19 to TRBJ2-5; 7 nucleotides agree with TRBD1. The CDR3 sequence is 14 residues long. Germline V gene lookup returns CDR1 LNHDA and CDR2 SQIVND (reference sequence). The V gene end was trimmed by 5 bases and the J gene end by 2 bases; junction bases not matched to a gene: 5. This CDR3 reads CASSFGTAQETQYF. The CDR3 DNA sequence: TGTGCCAGTAGTTTCGGGACAGCTCAAGAGACCCAGTACTTC.

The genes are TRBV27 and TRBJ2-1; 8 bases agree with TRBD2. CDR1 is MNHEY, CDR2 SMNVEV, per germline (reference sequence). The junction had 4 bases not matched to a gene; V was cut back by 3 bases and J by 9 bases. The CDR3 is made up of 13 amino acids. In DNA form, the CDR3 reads TGTGCCAGCAGTTTTGGTCGGGAGGGTGAGCAGTTCTTC. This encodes CASSFGREGEQFF.

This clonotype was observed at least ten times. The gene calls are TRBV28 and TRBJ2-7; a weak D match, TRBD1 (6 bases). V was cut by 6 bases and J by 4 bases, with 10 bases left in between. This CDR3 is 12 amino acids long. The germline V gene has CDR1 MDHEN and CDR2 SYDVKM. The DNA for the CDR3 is TGTGCCAGCAGACAGGGCTTTTACGAGCAGTACTTC. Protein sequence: CASRQGFYEQYF.

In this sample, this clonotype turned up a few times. CDR3 amino acids: CASSSTLGGTGTGGEQFF. The CDR3 DNA reads as TGTGCCAGCAGCTCCACCCTCGGTGGGACAGGGACAGGAGGGGAGCAGTTCTTC. The rearrangement uses TRBV7-9 and TRBJ2-1; 9 bases are a match to TRBD1. The germline CDR1 and CDR2 sequences are SEHNR and FQNEAQ (reference sequence). After removal of 4 bases from V and 10 bases from J, the junction contained 20 bases not matched to a gene. The CDR3 consists of 18 residues.